The T cell receptor beta chain under discussion was sequenced for a study of cytomegalovirus exposure and HLA in healthy donors. With 0 bases removed from V and 4 bases from J, the gap between germline ends came to 12 bases. This CDR3 has 16 amino acids. Repertoires were generated with immunoSEQ multiplex PCR, while TCRdb's copy carries only in-frame clones and drops some. Among over 150,000 clones, 85% to 90% were seen once, and the ten largest hold 10% to 13%. Study-level results: The tendency of first-cohort TCR clusters to co-occur in the 95 to 150 validation repertoires was the finding of a later analysis.

On this clone: Antigen: not known.

The chain joins TRBV23-1 to TRBJ2-2; no clear D. TRBV23-1 is an ORF; its function is uncertain. Sample: PBMCs. This receptor was taken from a woman between 18 and 29 years old in good health and CMV-seropositive. The CDR3 loop reads CASSQSPGWCTGELFF. CDR3 nucleotide sequence: TGCGCCAGCAGTCAATCTCCTGGCTGGTGCACCGGGGAGCTGTTTTTT.